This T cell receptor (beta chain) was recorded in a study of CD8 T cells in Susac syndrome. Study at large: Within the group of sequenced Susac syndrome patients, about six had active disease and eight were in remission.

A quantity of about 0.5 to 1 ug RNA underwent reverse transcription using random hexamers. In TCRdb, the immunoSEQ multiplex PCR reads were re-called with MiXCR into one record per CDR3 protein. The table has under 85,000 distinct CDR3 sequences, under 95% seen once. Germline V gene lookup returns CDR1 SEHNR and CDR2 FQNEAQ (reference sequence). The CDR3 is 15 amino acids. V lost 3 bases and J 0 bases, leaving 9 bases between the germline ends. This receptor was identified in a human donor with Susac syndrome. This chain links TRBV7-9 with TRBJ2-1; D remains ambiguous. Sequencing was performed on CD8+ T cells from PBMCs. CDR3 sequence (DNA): TGTGCCAGCAGCTTCTCCATAAGCTCCTACAATGAGCAGTTCTTC. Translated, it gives CASSFSISSYNEQFF.